This T cell receptor (beta chain) was sequenced for a study of cytomegalovirus exposure and HLA in healthy donors. Study results and limitations: There were several of the most significant clusters that appeared linked to common viral pathogens in a later analysis. In a later analysis, TCR beta V- and J-gene trimming showed a link to a missense DCLRE1C variant. For presence/absence analyses, sequencing depth was assumed to be roughly uniform across donors.

Comments on this clone: The antigen is unknown.

The PCR contained 60 Vbeta and 13 Jbeta primers. Libraries were prepared by immunoSEQ multiplex PCR; TCRdb keeps only in-frame clonotypes and omits some of them. This sample has around 130,000 clones, with around 70% found just once. V was clipped by 10 bases and J by 4 bases; unmatched bases: 10. Germline V gene sequence: CDR1 MNHNS, CDR2 SASEGT. This CDR3 is built from 14 residues. This receptor was obtained from a woman aged 40 to 49 in good health and CMV-seropositive. Specimen: PBMCs. This chain uses TRBV6-1 with TRBJ2-7, with 10 nucleotides matching TRBD2. CDR3: CATAGTSEGYEQYF. The CDR3 bases are TGTGCCACCGCCGGGACTAGCGAGGGTTACGAGCAGTACTTC.